The rows below give T cell receptor beta chains drawn from one sample of a study of blood T cells in healthy people across ages. TCRdb analysed the 5' RACE reads with MiXCR anew, one entry per CDR3 protein. This table has more than 900,000 distinct CDR3 sequences, about 28% appearing once. The same data also went into a second study, on T cells of mothers and their children.

The specimen sequenced was blood. The receptors come from a middle-aged woman in good health. Both conserved end residues are part of each CDR3. D genes are given only for firm matches. Expanded clones get a size class; other rows say once, few or many, or leave the size out.

V: TRBV24-1; length: 15; D: TRBD2; J: TRBJ2-1; size: many; DNA: TGTGCCACCAGCGGACTGGGACTAGGTACCAATGAGCAGTTCTTC; CDR3: CATSGLGLGTNEQFF
V: TRBV12-3/TRBV12-4; length: 18; D: TRBD2; J: TRBJ2-7; size: many; DNA: TGTGCCAGCAGCATCTCGACTGGACTAGCGGGGGGCCGCTACGAGCAGTACTTC; CDR3: CASSISTGLAGGRYEQYF
V: TRBV27; length: 16; D: -; J: TRBJ2-1; size: many; DNA: TGTGCCAGCAGTTCCCTTAGCGTCAATTCCTACAATGAGCAGTTCTTC; CDR3: CASSSLSVNSYNEQFF
V: TRBV7-6; length: 14; D: TRBD2; J: TRBJ2-1; size: many; DNA: TGTGCCAGCAGCTTAGCAGCGGGATTGGATGAGCAGTTCTTC; CDR3: CASSLAAGLDEQFF
V: TRBV12-3/TRBV12-4; length: 16; D: TRBD2; J: TRBJ2-3; size: -; DNA: TGTGCCAGCAGGGAACTAGCGGGGGATAACACAGATACGCAGTATTTT; CDR3: CASRELAGDNTDTQYF
V: TRBV12-3/TRBV12-4; length: 16; D: -; J: TRBJ1-2; size: few; DNA: TGTGCCAGCAGTTTATTTGCCCGAGGTAAAAGTCATGGCTACACCTTC; CDR3: CASSLFARGKSHGYTF
V: TRBV4-3; length: 15; D: -; J: TRBJ2-5; size: many; DNA: TGCGCCAGCAGCCTCTCGTGGGCTGAGCAAGAGACCCAGTACTTC; CDR3: CASSLSWAEQETQYF
V: TRBV4-1; length: 15; D: TRBD1; J: TRBJ2-1; size: many; DNA: TGCGCCAGCAGCCAGGGGGACAGGGGGCTCAATGAGCAGTTCTTC; CDR3: CASSQGDRGLNEQFF
V: TRBV20-1; length: 14; D: -; J: TRBJ1-3; size: -; DNA: TGCAGTGCTAGACAATCCAGCTCTGGAAACACCATATATTTT; CDR3: CSARQSSSGNTIYF
V: TRBV4-3; length: 15; D: -; J: TRBJ2-7; size: many; DNA: TGCGCCAGCAGCCAAGTTTTAGACAGCTCCTACGAGCAGTACTTC; CDR3: CASSQVLDSSYEQYF
V: TRBV20-1; length: 13; D: -; J: TRBJ2-7; size: many; DNA: TGCAGTGCTCGGAGGGGCGGCGAATACGAGCAGTACTTC; CDR3: CSARRGGEYEQYF
V: TRBV4-2; length: 17; D: TRBD2; J: TRBJ2-1; size: -; DNA: TGTGCCAGCAGCCAAGGAGGTAGCGGGGGGTTCTCTAATGAGCAGTTCTTC; CDR3: CASSQGGSGGFSNEQFF
V: TRBV20-1; length: 15; D: TRBD2; J: TRBJ2-5; size: few; DNA: TGCAGTGCTAGAGCCTTACCGGGACTAGGGAAGACCCAGTACTTC; CDR3: CSARALPGLGKTQYF
V: TRBV7-3; length: 22; D: TRBD2; J: TRBJ2-3; size: -; DNA: TGTGCCAGCAGCCCGATCATCCTGAGAACACTAGCGGGAGGAGGAGGCACAGATACGCAGTATTTT; CDR3: CASSPIILRTLAGGGGTDTQYF
V: TRBV11-2; length: 17; D: -; J: TRBJ2-3; size: -; DNA: TGTGCCAGCAGCTTAGGGGGGGGGCGCCGTTCTCCAGATACGCAGTATTTT; CDR3: CASSLGGGRRSPDTQYF
V: TRBV5-1; length: 17; D: -; J: TRBJ1-6; size: -; DNA: TGCGCCAGCAGCCGCGGTCCCCCGAAGGAGTATAATTCACCCCTCCACTTT; CDR3: CASSRGPPKEYNSPLHF
V: TRBV28; length: 11; D: -; J: TRBJ1-5; size: -; DNA: TGTGCCAGCAGTCCAGGGATTCCCCAGCATTTT; CDR3: CASSPGIPQHF
V: TRBV14; length: 17; D: -; J: TRBJ2-2; size: few; DNA: TGTGCCAGCAGCCAAGATCAGAACAGTGGATACACCGGGGAGCTGTTTTTT; CDR3: CASSQDQNSGYTGELFF
V: TRBV25-1; length: 13; D: -; J: TRBJ1-2; size: -; DNA: TGTGCCAGCAGTGAGGTTAATAAGCATGGCTACACCTTC; CDR3: CASSEVNKHGYTF
V: TRBV29-1; length: 17; D: -; J: TRBJ2-6; size: many; DNA: TGCAGCGTTGTACTTGGGACGGCCATCTCTGGGGCCAACGTCCTGACTTTC; CDR3: CSVVLGTAISGANVLTF
V: TRBV7-9; length: 16; D: -; J: TRBJ2-7; size: few; DNA: TGTGCCAGCAGCTTTAAAATGGGACTCACAACCTACGAGCAGTACTTC; CDR3: CASSFKMGLTTYEQYF
V: TRBV6-5; length: 14; D: -; J: TRBJ1-2; size: few; DNA: TGTGCCAGCAGTGCCCCGGACCACTTCTATGGCTACACCTTC; CDR3: CASSAPDHFYGYTF
V: TRBV6-5; length: 17; D: -; J: TRBJ1-1; size: -; DNA: TGTGCCAGCAGTTACTCGAATCCCTCGGCAGGGGCTACTGAAACTTTCTTT; CDR3: CASSYSNPSAGATETFF
V: TRBV29-1; length: 11; D: -; J: TRBJ2-7; size: -; DNA: TGCAGCGTTGAGTCGGAGTACGAGCAGTACTTC; CDR3: CSVESEYEQYF
V: TRBV28; length: 14; D: -; J: TRBJ2-5; size: -; DNA: TGTGCCAGCAGTTGCCATACTTCTTCAGAGACCCAGTACTTC; CDR3: CASSCHTSSETQYF
V: TRBV3-1; length: 14; D: -; J: TRBJ1-6; size: once; DNA: TGTGCCAGCAGCCAATACGGGACAACTTCACCCCTCCACTTT; CDR3: CASSQYGTTSPLHF
V: TRBV29-1; length: 14; D: -; J: TRBJ1-1; size: -; DNA: TGCAGCGTTGCCTCGGTTTCTGGGAACACTGAAGCTTTCTTT; CDR3: CSVASVSGNTEAFF
V: TRBV20-1; length: 13; D: -; J: TRBJ2-7; size: many; DNA: TGCAGTGCCAGCCATCTCCAGGGGAACGAGCAGTACTTC; CDR3: CSASHLQGNEQYF
V: TRBV7-2; length: 13; D: -; J: TRBJ2-2; size: -; DNA: TGTGCCAGCAGCCTGGGCCGGGACGGGGAGCTGTTTTTT; CDR3: CASSLGRDGELFF